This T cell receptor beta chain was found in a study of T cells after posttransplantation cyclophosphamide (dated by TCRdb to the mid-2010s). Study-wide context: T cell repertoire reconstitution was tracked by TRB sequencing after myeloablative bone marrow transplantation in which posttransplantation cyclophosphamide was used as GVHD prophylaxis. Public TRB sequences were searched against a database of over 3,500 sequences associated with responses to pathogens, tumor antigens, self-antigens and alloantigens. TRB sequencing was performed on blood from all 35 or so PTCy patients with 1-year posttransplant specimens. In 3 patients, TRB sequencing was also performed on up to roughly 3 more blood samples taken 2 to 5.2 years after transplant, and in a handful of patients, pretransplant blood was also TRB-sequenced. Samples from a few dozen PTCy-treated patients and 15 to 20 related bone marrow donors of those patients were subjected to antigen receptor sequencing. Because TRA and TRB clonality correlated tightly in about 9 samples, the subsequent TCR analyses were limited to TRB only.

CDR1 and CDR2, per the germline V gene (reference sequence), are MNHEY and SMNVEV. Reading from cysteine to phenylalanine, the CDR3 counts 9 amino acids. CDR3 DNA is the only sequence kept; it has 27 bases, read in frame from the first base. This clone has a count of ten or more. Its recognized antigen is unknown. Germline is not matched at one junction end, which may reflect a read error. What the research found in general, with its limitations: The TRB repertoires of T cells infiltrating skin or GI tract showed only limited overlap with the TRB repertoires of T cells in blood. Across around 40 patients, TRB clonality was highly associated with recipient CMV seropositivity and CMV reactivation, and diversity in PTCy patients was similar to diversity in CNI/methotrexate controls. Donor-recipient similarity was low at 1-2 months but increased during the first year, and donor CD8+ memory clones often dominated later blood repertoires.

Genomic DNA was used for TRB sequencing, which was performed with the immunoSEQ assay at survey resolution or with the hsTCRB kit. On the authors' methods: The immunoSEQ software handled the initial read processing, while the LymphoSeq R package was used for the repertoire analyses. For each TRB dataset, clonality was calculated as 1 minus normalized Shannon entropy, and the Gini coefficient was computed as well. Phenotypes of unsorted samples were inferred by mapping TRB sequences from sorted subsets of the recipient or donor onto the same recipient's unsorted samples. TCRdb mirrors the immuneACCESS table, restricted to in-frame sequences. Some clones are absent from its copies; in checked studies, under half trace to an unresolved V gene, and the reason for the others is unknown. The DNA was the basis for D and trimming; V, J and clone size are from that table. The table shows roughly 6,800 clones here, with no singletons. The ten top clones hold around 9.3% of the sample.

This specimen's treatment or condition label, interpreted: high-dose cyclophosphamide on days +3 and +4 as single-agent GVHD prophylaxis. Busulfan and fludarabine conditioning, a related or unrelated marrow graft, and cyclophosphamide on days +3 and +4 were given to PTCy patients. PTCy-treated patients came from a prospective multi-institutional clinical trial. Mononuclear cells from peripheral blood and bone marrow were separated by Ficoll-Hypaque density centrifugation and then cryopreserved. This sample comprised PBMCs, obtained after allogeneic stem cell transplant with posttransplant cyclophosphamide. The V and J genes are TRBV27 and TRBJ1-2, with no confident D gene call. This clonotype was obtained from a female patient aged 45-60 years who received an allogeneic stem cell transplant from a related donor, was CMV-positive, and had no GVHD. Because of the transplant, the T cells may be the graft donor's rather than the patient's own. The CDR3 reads CASSLVAIF. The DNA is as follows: TGTGCCAGCAGTTTGGTGGCAATCTTC.